The 4 T cell receptor beta chains presented below share a single source sample, sequenced in a study of persistence of HIV-infected CD4 T cells. No cognate antigen is known for these TCRs. This was the immunoSEQ version 4 assay in survey mode. Some clones are missing from TCRdb's copy, which holds only in-frame ones; the method was immunoSEQ multiplex PCR. The sample gives fewer than 35,000 clones, around 76% of which show up once; about 6% is in the top ten. Cells were stimulated with CMV-infected fibroblast lysates at 8.5 to 10 ug/mL. CD40L/CD69 double-negative CD45RO-high memory CD4+ T cells were collected. The specimen comprised CD4+ T cells sorted from PBMCs after approximately 18-hour stimulation, sampled from a patient who received antiretroviral therapy. These receptors were collected from an adult woman with HIV who was CMV-seropositive.

V usage is TRBV5-6 and J usage is TRBJ2-5; 8 bases map to TRBD2. The germline V gene encodes CDR1 SGHDT and CDR2 YYEEEE. The CDR3 is 16 amino acids. V shed 3 bases, J shed 5 bases, and the junction held 12 bases outside the gene matches. The CDR3 region has the DNA TGTGCCAGCAGCTCGTACGGGGGGGGCCTTCTGGAGACCCAGTACTTC. It encodes CASSSYGGGLLETQYF. The full variable domain, with the rest looked up from reference TRBV5-6 and TRBJ2-5, is DAGVTQSPTHLIKTRGQQVTLRCSPKSGHDTVSWYQQALGQGPQFIFQYYEEEERQRGNFPDRFSGHQFPNYSSELNVNALLLGDSALYLCASSSYGGGLLETQYFGPGTRLLVL.

The chain couples TRBV11-3 to TRBJ2-1; 7 positions agree with TRBD2. V lost 5 bases to trimming and J lost 8 bases; unmatched junction nucleotides: 9. Germline loops: CDR1 SGHNT, CDR2 YENEEA. CDR3 size: 14 residues. CDR3 sequence reads: CASSPAGPPDEQFF. The DNA of the CDR3 is TGTGCCAGCAGCCCAGCGGGGCCGCCGGATGAGCAGTTCTTC. The whole variable domain, filled in from reference TRBV11-3 and TRBJ2-1, reads EAGVVQSPRYKIIEKKQPVAFWCNPISGHNTLYWYLQNLGQGPELLIRYENEEAVDDSQLPKDRFSAERLKGVDSTLKIQPAELGDSAVYLCASSPAGPPDEQFFGPGTRLTVL.

The chain joins TRBV7-8 to TRBJ2-1; D is unresolved. CDR3 length: 11 residues. The V end lost 1 base, the J end lost 9 bases, and 4 bases lay between the germline ends. Germline loops: CDR1 SGHVS, CDR2 FQNEAQ. The CDR3 loop reads CASSLVGEQFF. The CDR3 DNA reads as TGTGCCAGCAGCTTAGTCGGTGAGCAGTTCTTC.

The chain links TRBV6-6 to TRBJ2-1, with TRBD2 matching over 7 bases. The CDR3 runs to 12 residues. CDR1 MNHNY and CDR2 SVGAGI come from the germline V gene (reference sequence). Trimming cost V 6 bases and J 8 bases; bases outside gene matches: 4. In DNA form, the CDR3 reads TGTGCCAGCAGCCCTCGGGGGGATGAGCAGTTCTTC. It specifies CASSPRGDEQFF.